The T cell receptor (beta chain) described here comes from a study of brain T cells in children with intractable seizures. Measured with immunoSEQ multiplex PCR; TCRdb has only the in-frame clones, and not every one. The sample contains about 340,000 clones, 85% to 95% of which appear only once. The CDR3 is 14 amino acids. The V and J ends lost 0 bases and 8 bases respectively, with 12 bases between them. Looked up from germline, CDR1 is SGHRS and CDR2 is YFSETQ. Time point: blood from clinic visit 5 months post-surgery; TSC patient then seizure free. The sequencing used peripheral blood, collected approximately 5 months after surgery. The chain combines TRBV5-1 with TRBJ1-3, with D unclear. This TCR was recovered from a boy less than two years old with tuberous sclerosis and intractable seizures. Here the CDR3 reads CASSLDSTSYTIYF. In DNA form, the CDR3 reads TGCGCCAGCAGCTTGGATTCGACCTCTTACACCATATATTTT.